This TCR beta chain was identified during a study of long-term antiretroviral therapy in people with HIV. As to this clone: Its antigen is unknown.

Study conclusions and caveats: An increase in diversity followed ART, yet levels stayed below transplant donor controls.

The CDR3 is made up of 14 amino acids. Germline V gives CDR1 MNHEY, CDR2 SMNVEV (reference sequence). V gave up 6 bases and J gave up 0 bases, with 9 bases separating them. The assay used was immunoSEQ (version v3.0), run at survey level. Sequencing was performed with immunoSEQ multiplex PCR; in TCRdb, only in-frame clones are kept and a portion is missing. The sample holds roughly 11,000 clones, roughly 90% seen once. This chain uses TRBV27 with TRBJ1-3, with D hard to call. This TCR derives from a woman in her 40s with HIV. The sequences come from unsorted PBMCs, collected 0.2 years before starting antiretroviral therapy. The CDR3 protein is CASRNTASGNTIYF. Written as DNA, the CDR3 is TGTGCCAGCAGAAATACAGCCTCTGGAAACACCATATATTTT.